A selection of T cell receptor beta chains follows, all from one sample in a study of T cell repertoires in cytomegalovirus infection. TCRdb re-derived calls from the reads in MiXCR, one entry per CDR3 protein. The repertoire holds nearly 650,000 distinct CDR3 sequences, with 20% to 25% as singletons. Sequences were obtained from CD8+ T cells from PBMCs. These receptors were obtained from a human donor in good health (CMV status not recorded). Some clones in this sample may be carry-over from other donors' samples. Both conserved end residues are part of each CDR3. A D gene is named only where the DNA matches it firmly. Clone size, where shown, is once, few, many, or a class for clones that have expanded.

j_call | cdr3_length | d_call | clone_size | v_call | cdr3_aa | cdr3_nt
TRBJ1-5 | 15 | NA | few | TRBV28 | CASSLTWQSNQPQHF | TGTGCCAGCAGTTTAACTTGGCAGAGCAATCAGCCCCAGCATTTT
TRBJ1-2 | 14 | TRBD1 | NA | TRBV25-1 | CASSGTGEDYGYTF | TGTGCCAGCAGTGGGACAGGGGAGGACTATGGCTACACCTTC
TRBJ2-3 | 15 | NA | few | TRBV4-3 | CASSPSSASGDTQYF | TGCGCCAGCAGCCCATCTAGCGCATCGGGAGATACGCAGTATTTT
TRBJ2-5 | 14 | NA | NA | TRBV7-9 | CASSSSDGVETQYF | TGTGCCAGCAGCTCCTCGGACGGGGTTGAGACCCAGTACTTC
TRBJ1-1 | 16 | TRBD1 | NA | TRBV11-3 | CASSATTGPGRAEAFF | TGTGCCAGCAGCGCGACGACAGGGCCTGGGAGAGCTGAAGCTTTCTTT
TRBJ2-3 | 13 | TRBD1 | NA | TRBV2 | CVSVTGATDTQYF | TGTGTCAGCGTAACAGGGGCGACAGATACGCAGTATTTT
TRBJ2-1 | 14 | NA | NA | TRBV20-1 | CSATPGASHNEQFF | TGCAGTGCAACCCCGGGGGCCTCCCACAATGAGCAGTTCTTC
TRBJ2-1 | 12 | NA | many | TRBV7-9 | CASSSDENEQFF | TGTGCCAGCAGTTCGGACGAGAATGAGCAGTTCTTC
TRBJ2-3 | 15 | NA | NA | TRBV2 | CASSVKGSATDTQYF | TGTGCCAGCAGTGTAAAGGGTTCGGCTACAGATACGCAGTATTTT
TRBJ2-1 | 12 | NA | many | TRBV7-9 | CASSLKGHEQFF | TGTGCCAGCAGCTTAAAGGGTCATGAGCAGTTCTTC
TRBJ2-1 | 12 | NA | few | TRBV6-5 | CATRGSYNEQFF | TGTGCCACCCGGGGGAGCTACAATGAGCAGTTCTTC
TRBJ1-1 | 13 | NA | NA | TRBV7-9 | CASSPPGEGEAFF | TGTGCCAGCTCCCCTCCGGGGGAGGGTGAAGCTTTCTTT
TRBJ1-5 | 15 | NA | many | TRBV5-6 | CASSFGGKRQQPQHF | TGTGCCAGCAGCTTCGGGGGAAAAAGGCAACAGCCCCAGCATTTT
TRBJ2-5 | 15 | TRBD1 | many | TRBV7-8 | CASSRPGQGLATQYF | TGTGCCAGCAGTAGACCGGGACAGGGGTTGGCGACCCAGTACTTC
TRBJ1-4 | 14 | NA | NA | TRBV12-5 | CASGLPGHFEKLFF | TGTGCTAGTGGTTTACCGGGACATTTTGAAAAACTGTTTTTT
TRBJ1-5 | 18 | NA | few | TRBV19 | CASSIKGQLQVSNQPQHF | TGTGCCAGTAGTATAAAGGGGCAGTTGCAGGTCTCCAATCAGCCCCAGCATTTT
TRBJ2-5 | 13 | NA | many | TRBV6-5 | CASSYAQQETQYF | TGTGCCAGCAGTTACGCGCAGCAAGAGACCCAGTACTTC
TRBJ2-7 | 15 | NA | few | TRBV5-1 | CASSLEGGTLHEQYF | TGCGCCAGCAGCTTGGAAGGGGGGACTCTACACGAGCAGTACTTC
TRBJ2-7 | 12 | TRBD2 | many | TRBV7-8 | CASSSGGREQYF | TGTGCCAGCAGCTCCGGGGGGAGGGAGCAGTACTTC
TRBJ2-7 | 15 | NA | few | TRBV5-8 | CASSGIGVLSDEQYF | TGTGCCAGCAGCGGGATTGGGGTGTTATCGGACGAGCAGTACTTC
TRBJ1-6 | 15 | NA | NA | TRBV28 | CASALLRSYNSPLHF | TGTGCCAGCGCCCTGTTGAGATCCTATAATTCACCCCTCCACTTT
TRBJ1-5 | 17 | NA | NA | TRBV19 | CASSIFGPVYSNQPQHF | TGTGCCAGTAGTATCTTCGGACCCGTTTATAGCAATCAGCCCCAGCATTTT
TRBJ2-7 | 13 | NA | few | TRBV7-9 | CASSLYPRLEQYF | TGTGCCAGCAGCCTCTATCCCCGTCTTGAGCAGTACTTC
TRBJ2-3 | 16 | NA | NA | TRBV27 | CASSSLEGGDTDTQYF | TGTGCCAGCAGTTCCCTTGAGGGCGGGGACACAGATACGCAGTATTTT
TRBJ1-2 | 15 | TRBD1 | few | TRBV10-3 | CAIRDRVGPNYGYTF | TGTGCCATCAGGGACAGGGTCGGCCCTAACTATGGCTACACCTTC
TRBJ2-1 | 15 | NA | many | TRBV6-5 | CASTMTGTLYNEQFF | TGTGCCAGCACTATGACAGGGACTCTTTACAATGAGCAGTTCTTC
TRBJ1-1 | 11 | TRBD1 | many | TRBV25-1 | CASRDRVEAFF | TGTGCCAGCAGGGACAGGGTTGAAGCTTTCTTT